Listed here are 20 T cell receptor beta chains from one sample, sequenced in a study of T cell responses to AZD1222 COVID-19 vaccine. The repertoire was sequenced with immunoSEQ multiplex PCR; TCRdb's copy has only in-frame clones and lacks some. The sample holds about 130,000 clones, 86% seen once. The sample here was peripheral blood, taken on day 0 of AZD1222 vaccination. Every receptor here comes from an adult in good health.

The J gene is TRBJ2-7, the V gene TRBV19; 10 positions agree with TRBD1. Trimming at V came to 4 bases and at J to 3 bases, leaving 9 bases not matched to a gene. Germline loops: CDR1 LNHDA, CDR2 SQIVND (reference sequence). This CDR3 has 16 residues. This CDR3 is CASSKRDRGPDYEQYF. The CDR3 bases are TGTGCCAGTAGTAAACGGGACAGGGGTCCGGACTACGAGCAGTACTTC.

A note on this clone: The limits of the CDR3 on the DNA are not certain, so only TCRdb's listed CDR3 is given. The CDR3 spells CASSYTHVGPGTFF. The J gene is TRBJ2-1, the V gene TRBV6-6. The CDR3 contains 14 residues when both ends are counted. The germline CDR1 and CDR2 sequences are MNHNY and SVGAGI (reference sequence).

The V and J genes are TRBV28 and TRBJ1-3; D may be TRBD1 (5 bases). CDR1 and CDR2 (germline): MDHEN, SYDVKM. The CDR3 sequence is 14 residues long. V lost 7 bases and J 0 bases, leaving 10 bases between the germline ends. The CDR3 sequence: CASNSQGSGNTIYF. Written as DNA, the CDR3 is TGTGCCAGCAACTCTCAGGGCTCTGGAAACACCATATATTTT. The full variable domain, in which reference TRBV28 and TRBJ1-3 provide the parts outside the CDR3, is DVKVTQSSRYLVKRTGEKVFLECVQDMDHENMFWYRQDPGLGLRLIYFSYDVKMKEKGDIPEGYSVSREKKERFSLILESASTNQTSMYLCASNSQGSGNTIYFGEGSWLTVV.

The chain couples TRBV6-5 to TRBJ1-4; D is unresolved. CDR1 is MNHEY and CDR2 is SVGAGI in the germline V gene. V was shortened by 7 bases and J by 8 bases, with 20 bases between the two germline ends. CDR3 size: 15 residues. CDR3 sequence reads: CASTPLLSNREKLFF. The DNA for the CDR3 is TGTGCCAGCACCCCGTTACTGAGTAATAGAGAAAAACTGTTTTTT.

The chain combines TRBV7-2 with TRBJ2-2; D perhaps matches TRBD2 (6 bases). The CDR3 consists of 14 residues. The germline CDR1 and CDR2 sequences are SGHTA and FQGNSA. The ends were cut back, 6 bases at V and 2 bases at J, with 10 bases in the middle. Here the CDR3 DNA reads TGTGCCAGCAGGGGGGGAGGAAACACCGGGGAGCTGTTTTTT. This codes for CASRGGGNTGELFF.

J is TRBJ2-2 and V is TRBV7-3; D gene uncertain. Between the trimmed V and J ends, which lost 5 bases and 5 bases, there was a span of 12 bases. Germline V lookup: CDR1 SGHTA, CDR2 FQGTGA. The CDR3 is made up of 14 amino acids. CDR3 in amino acids: CASSRNGDTGELFF. The DNA for the CDR3 is TGTGCCAGCAGCCGGAATGGGGATACCGGGGAGCTGTTTTTT. Looking up the rest from reference TRBV7-3 and TRBJ2-2 gives the full variable domain: GAGVSQTPSNKVTEKGKYVELRCDPISGHTALYWYRQSLGQGPEFLIYFQGTGAADDSGLPNDRFFAVRPEGSVSTLKIQRTERGDSAVYLCASSRNGDTGELFFGEGSRLTVL.

This sequence joins TRBV5-1 and TRBJ1-4; no clear D gene. The CDR3 runs to 13 residues. Trimming shortened V by 2 bases and J by 8 bases, and 10 bases separated the two germline ends. From germline, CDR1 is SGHRS and CDR2 YFSETQ. The DNA for the CDR3 is TGCGCCAGCAGCTTACAGAGCCCGGAAAAACTGTTTTTT. Protein: CASSLQSPEKLFF.

Note on this clone: The same CDR3 can be traced to other DNA sequences in this sample. This rearrangement joins TRBV27 to TRBJ2-2; TRBD1 agrees at 9 bases. The germline CDR1 and CDR2 sequences are MNHEY and SMNVEV (reference sequence). The CDR3 loop spans 16 amino acids. Trimming at V came to 3 bases and at J to 1 base, leaving 3 bases not matched to a gene. Written as DNA, the CDR3 is TGTGCCAGCAGTTTGCGGACAGGGGTGAACACCGGGGAGCTGTTTTTT. Encoded protein: CASSLRTGVNTGELFF.

J is TRBJ2-3 and V is TRBV5-1, with 7 positions matching TRBD1. Per germline, CDR1 SGHRS and CDR2 YFSETQ. J lost 0 bases, V lost 4 bases, and 5 bases had no gene match. This CDR3 comprises 15 residues. Here the CDR3 DNA reads TGCGCCAGCAGCCCGGGACAGACTAGCACAGATACGCAGTATTTT. Its protein is CASSPGQTSTDTQYF.

This clone was picked up one time. This sequence joins TRBV6-6 and TRBJ2-2; 9 nucleotides line up with TRBD2. This CDR3 is 18 amino acids long. In germline, CDR1 is MNHNY, CDR2 SVGAGI (reference sequence). J lost 4 bases, V lost 5 bases, and 14 bases had no gene match. The CDR3, as DNA: TGTGCCAGCAGTCGGCGGATTCGCGGGGGGGCGGGCACCGGGGAGCTGTTTTTT. This translates into CASSRRIRGGAGTGELFF.

In its sample, this clone was seen a few times. V gene TRBV19 combines with J gene TRBJ1-5, with a tentative D call TRBD1 (6 bases). CDR3 length: 16 residues. V shed 1 base and J shed 0 bases, with 10 bases lying between them. The germline gives CDR1 LNHDA, CDR2 SQIVND (reference sequence). This chain's CDR3 is CASSIVRGSSNQPQHF. CDR3 sequence (DNA): TGTGCCAGTAGTATAGTTAGGGGGAGTAGCAATCAGCCCCAGCATTTT.

This chain joins TRBV7-2 and TRBJ1-5, with D hard to call. The ends were cut back, 1 base at V and 3 bases at J, with 7 bases in the middle. The CDR3 loop spans 14 amino acids. Germline V lookup: CDR1 SGHTA, CDR2 FQGNSA. CDR3 in amino acids: CASSLGALNQPQHF. The CDR3 coding sequence is TGTGCCAGCAGCTTAGGGGCGCTCAATCAGCCCCAGCATTTT.

This clone has a handful of counts. The chain joins TRBV5-1 to TRBJ1-3; 8 bases are a match to TRBD1. The CDR3 contains 16 residues. The V segment lost 4 bases and the J segment 5 bases; nucleotides outside the gene matches: 11. Germline V gene data show CDR1 as SGHRS and CDR2 as YFSETQ. The CDR3 DNA reads TGCGCCAGCAGCCAAGCAATAGACAGGGGACGAAACACCATATATTTT. Translation gives CASSQAIDRGRNTIYF. Using reference TRBV5-1 and TRBJ1-3 for the parts outside the CDR3, the full variable domain is KAGVTQTPRYLIKTRGQQVTLSCSPISGHRSVSWYQQTPGQGLQFLFEYFSETQRNKGNFPGRFSGRQFSNSRSEMNVSTLELGDSALYLCASSQAIDRGRNTIYFGEGSWLTVV.

This clone was observed a few times. J is TRBJ2-7 and V is TRBV19; D unresolved. In germline, CDR1 is LNHDA, CDR2 SQIVND (reference sequence). The CDR3 length is 12 residues. The V and J ends lost 7 bases and 2 bases respectively, with 9 bases between them. CDR3 region: CASKEEPYEQYF. The DNA for the CDR3 is TGTGCCAGTAAGGAAGAACCCTACGAGCAGTACTTC.

This clone was observed a few times. The chain is built from TRBV18 and TRBJ2-7, with 12 bases lining up with TRBD1. The germline V gene has CDR1 KGHSH and CDR2 LQKENI. CDR3 size: 17 residues. V lost 1 base, J lost 6 bases, and 10 bases stayed unmatched. The CDR3 here is CASSPQGTGGLSSEQYF. The CDR3 DNA follows: TGTGCCAGCTCACCACAAGGGACAGGGGGCCTCTCTAGCGAGCAGTACTTC.

This clone is a singleton in its sample. The chain employs TRBV27 and TRBJ2-7; TRBD2 matches 8 bases. The CDR3 loop spans 16 amino acids. The germline gives CDR1 MNHEY, CDR2 SMNVEV (reference sequence). V lost 10 bases and J lost 3; bases outside the gene matches: 17. The CDR3 bases are TGTGCCACCTCCAACCTGAGCGGGGGTAAACACTACGAGCAGTACTTC. As protein: CATSNLSGGKHYEQYF.

The count of this clone is one. This rearrangement joins TRBV9 to TRBJ2-7, with 9 bases identical to TRBD1. With V trimmed by 2 bases and J by 3 bases, 6 bases remained unmatched. This CDR3 region has 15 residues. Germline V gives CDR1 SGDLS, CDR2 YYNGEE. CDR3 in amino acids: CASSVEGQGYYEQYF. The CDR3 DNA is TGTGCCAGCAGCGTTGAGGGACAGGGTTACTACGAGCAGTACTTC.

This chain links TRBV6-6 with TRBJ2-1; unclear D gene. CDR1 is MNHNY and CDR2 is SVGAGI in the germline V gene (reference sequence). The germline V and J ends were trimmed by 6 bases and 13 bases, with 10 bases remaining between them. The CDR3 extends over 10 amino acids. The CDR3 DNA reads TGTGCCAGCAGGGACCTAAAACAGTTCTTC. Protein sequence: CASRDLKQFF.

The chain employs TRBV5-6 and TRBJ2-5; 7 positions match TRBD2. The CDR3 is made up of 13 amino acids. Germline-derived CDR1 and CDR2 are SGHDT and YYEEEE. J was trimmed by 5 bases and V by 0 bases; bases with no gene match: 1. The CDR3 here is CASSLVGGETQYF. The DNA for the CDR3 is TGTGCCAGCAGCTTGGTGGGGGGGGAGACCCAGTACTTC.

The chain joins TRBV9 to TRBJ1-4; 8 nucleotides agree with TRBD1. Germline trimming cut 0 bases from V and 8 bases from J; bases unmatched to any gene: 6. In germline, CDR1 is SGDLS, CDR2 YYNGEE. The CDR3 runs 15 residues. CDR3 coding DNA: TGTGCCAGCAGCGTAGGAGACAGGGGAGGGGAAAAACTGTTTTTT. Protein sequence: CASSVGDRGGEKLFF.